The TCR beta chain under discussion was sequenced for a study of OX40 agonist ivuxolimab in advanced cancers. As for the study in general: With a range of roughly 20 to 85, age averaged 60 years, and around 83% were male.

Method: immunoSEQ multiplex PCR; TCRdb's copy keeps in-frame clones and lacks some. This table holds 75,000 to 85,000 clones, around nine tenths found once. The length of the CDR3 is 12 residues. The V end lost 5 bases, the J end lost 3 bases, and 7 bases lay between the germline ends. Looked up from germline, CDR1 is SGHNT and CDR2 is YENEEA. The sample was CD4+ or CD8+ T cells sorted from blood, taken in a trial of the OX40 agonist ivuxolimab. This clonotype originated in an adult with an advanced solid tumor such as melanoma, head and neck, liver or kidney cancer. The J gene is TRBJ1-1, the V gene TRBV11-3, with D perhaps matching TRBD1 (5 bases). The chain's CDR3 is CASSQGDTEAFF. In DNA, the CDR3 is TGTGCCAGCAGCCAAGGGGACACTGAAGCTTTCTTT.